The clone carrying this TCR beta chain was seen a few times. Its cognate antigen is unknown. PCR was performed using 60 Vbeta and 13 Jbeta primers. Method: immunoSEQ multiplex PCR; TCRdb's copy keeps in-frame clones and lacks some. This repertoire shows some 99,000 clones, roughly 69% found once; its top ten account for approximately 5.5%. The sample comes from a study of cytomegalovirus exposure and HLA in healthy donors. Overall study findings and caveats: Specific recognition of CMV antigens was confirmed in vitro for three chains (all CMV-associated). Later analysis showed most CMV-associated TCR beta chains appearing HLA-restricted.

The CDR3 is 13 amino acids. Germline values: CDR1 MNHEY, CDR2 SVGAGI. Trimming left V 7 bases short and J 7 bases short, with 11 bases between. Material for sequencing was PBMCs. This sequence was found in a woman in her seventies in good health and CMV-seropositive. The chain employs TRBV6-5 and TRBJ1-6; D ambiguous. DNA of the CDR3: TGTGCCAGCAACGGTGGTACCAATTCACCCCTCCACTTT. Amino acids: CASNGGTNSPLHF.